This T cell receptor beta chain comes out of a study of shared clonotypes between healthy human individuals (dated by TCRdb to 2018 to 2021). In the study overall: The cohort included three men and a couple of women between 18 and 49 years of age. For each donor, CD4 naive and CD4 memory were each run on three plates, CD8 naive on two plates, and CD8 memory on one plate. To estimate repertoire size and how much clonotype sharing occurs between individuals, the study deeply sequenced the blood TCR repertoires of several healthy adults. To increase sequencing depth and limit assay-specific biases, different laboratories used diverse techniques to prepare libraries and sequence TCR repertoires. Each donor's leukapheresis produced roughly between about 0.9 and 9.5 billion PBMCs.

TCR CDR3 regions were amplified from genomic DNA by multiplex PCR using the deep immunoSEQ assay. For each cell subset, the extracted genomic DNA was distributed evenly across all wells of several immunoSEQ 96-well plates, and each plate served as one replicate. Each replicate PCR for sorted subsets received roughly 0.2 ug genomic DNA, equal to some 32,000 T cell genomes. The purified libraries were quantified using a Qubit 3.0 fluorometer, sized with a Bioanalyzer 2100, and then quantified again using the KAPA Library Quantification kit. Each immunoSEQ 96-well plate was sequenced on its own single-read 150-cycle Illumina NextSeq 550 flow cell. The original methods were these. Because only junctional sequences without quality scores were contained in the immunoSEQ output, filtering matching that applied to full-length reads could not be performed. Sequences were annotated with PyIR, a Python wrapper for IgBLAST v1.9, and V/J genes and CDR3 were assigned using IMGT germline references. Reads were removed for weak V/J assignments (E-value above 1e-6), missing CDR3, stop codons, out-of-frame junctions, or ambiguous translated residues. V3J clonotypes were defined as sequences sharing an identical inferred V gene, J gene, and CDR3 amino acid sequence. The percentage overlap between two repertoires was calculated by dividing the number of shared unique clonotypes by the size of the smaller repertoire. RTK rarefaction, the Chao1 estimator, and Recon v2.1 estimates of unobserved clonotypes were used to assess repertoire richness. Generation probabilities for all TCRbeta clonotypes obtained by the gDNA method from a few donors were computed using OLGA. Imported from immuneACCESS, the table was reduced by TCRdb to in-frame sequences with V and J called. These copies leave out some clones; in studies compared against another copy, an unresolved V gene accounts for under half, and the cause of the remainder is not known. V, J and clone size are those of that table, while D and trimming were read from the DNA. The sample table holds about 1.5 million clones, of which 95% to 97% were seen once. Jointly, the top ten make up approximately 1.1% of the sample.

Findings and caveats that apply to the study as a whole: Higher generation probabilities were observed for clonotypes shared by all four sorted-subset donors than for non-shared clonotypes. Sampling was restricted to blood, and TCR repertoires in tissue are likely to differ from TCR repertoires in blood. Larger estimated clonotype richness was generally found for naive subsets than for memory subsets. Sharing across several donors was observed for about 5% of naive CD4, 3% to 3.5% of naive CD8, about 2.5% of memory CD4, and around 0.44% of memory CD8 clonotypes. Because the study included a small number of donors, the genetic and exposure-history diversity represented was limited. Even with the large sequencing depth, rarefaction of the sorted-subset datasets indicated that sequencing was incomplete. Pairwise subsampling led to the expectation that sequencing depth would affect the degree of clonotype sharing among donors.

The CDR3 starts with the cysteine, ends with the phenylalanine, and has 17 residues. Of the read, only the CDR3 DNA is kept; its 51 bases are in frame from base 1. V and J are trimmed by 4 bases and 2 bases, and the gene matches miss 14 bases of the junction. The germline V gene provides CDR1 SGHRS and CDR2 YFSETQ. A word on this clone: Its antigen has not been determined. No base quality information exists; no much larger clone differs at one position.

The donors were healthy, HIV-negative adults with no recently reported acute infections or vaccinations. Every donor was a Caucasian adult residing in Nashville, Tennessee, USA. CD4+ T cells were enriched through magnetic negative selection, after which naive cells were positively selected on CD45RA and the remaining negative fraction served as the memory subset. Blood was obtained by leukapheresis, after which PBMCs were separated by Ficoll-Histopaque density gradient centrifugation and cryopreserved in liquid nitrogen vapor phase. Purity and quantity of every magnetically sorted T cell population were checked by analytical flow cytometry. Genomic DNA was isolated from every sorted fraction and measured by UV absorbance on a Nanodrop 2000c.

The sample comprised naive CD4+ T cells sorted from blood. The cell subset or site label corresponds to: CD45RA+ positively selected. The sequence joins TRBV5-1 to TRBJ2-7, with 8 junctional bases fitting TRBD2. The clonotype was recovered from a man aged 25 to 45 in good health. Here is the DNA: TGCGCCAGCAGCACGCCACCCGCTAGCGGGCAAACCTACGAGCAGTACTTC. Its translation reads: CASSTPPASGQTYEQYF.